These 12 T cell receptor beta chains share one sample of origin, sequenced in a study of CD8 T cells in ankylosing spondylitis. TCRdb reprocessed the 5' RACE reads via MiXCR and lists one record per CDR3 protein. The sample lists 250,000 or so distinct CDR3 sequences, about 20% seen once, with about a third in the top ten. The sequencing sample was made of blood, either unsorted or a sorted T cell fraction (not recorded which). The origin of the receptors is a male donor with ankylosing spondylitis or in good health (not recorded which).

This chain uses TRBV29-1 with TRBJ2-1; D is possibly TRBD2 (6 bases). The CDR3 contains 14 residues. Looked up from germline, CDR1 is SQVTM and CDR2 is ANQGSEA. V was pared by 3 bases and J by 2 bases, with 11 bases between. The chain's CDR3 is CSVEGRTTYNEQFF. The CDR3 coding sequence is TGCAGCGTTGAGGGGAGGACGACCTACAATGAGCAGTTCTTC.

The CDR3 DNA reads TGTGCCAGCAGCTTGGGACTCGGGACTAGCAGGTACGAGCAGTACTTC. Protein: CASSLGLGTSRYEQYF. This chain uses TRBV5-6 with TRBJ2-7, with TRBD2 matching over 9 bases. This CDR3 is built from 16 residues. Germline CDR1 SGHDT, CDR2 YYEEEE. V gave up 0 bases and J gave up 4 bases; unmatched junction bases: 8.

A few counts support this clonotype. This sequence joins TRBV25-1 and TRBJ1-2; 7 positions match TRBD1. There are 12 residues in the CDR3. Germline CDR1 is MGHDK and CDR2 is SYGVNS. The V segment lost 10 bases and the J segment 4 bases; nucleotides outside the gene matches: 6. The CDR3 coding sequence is TGTGCCATCGGGGGACAGAGCTATGGCTACACCTTC. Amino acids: CAIGGQSYGYTF.

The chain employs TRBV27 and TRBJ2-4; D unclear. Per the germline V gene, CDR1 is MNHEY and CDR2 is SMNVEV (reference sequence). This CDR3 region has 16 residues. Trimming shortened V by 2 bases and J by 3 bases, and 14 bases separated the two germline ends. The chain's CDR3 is CASSLQVGVDKNIQYF. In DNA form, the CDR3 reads TGTGCCAGCAGTTTACAAGTTGGGGTGGACAAAAACATTCAGTACTTC.

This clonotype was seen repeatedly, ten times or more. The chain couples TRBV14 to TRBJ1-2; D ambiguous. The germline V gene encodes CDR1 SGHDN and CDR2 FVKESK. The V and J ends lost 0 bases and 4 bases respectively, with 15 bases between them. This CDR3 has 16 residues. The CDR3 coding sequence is TGTGCCAGCAGCCAAGATAGCCGGCAGAATCTCTATGGCTACACCTTC. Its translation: CASSQDSRQNLYGYTF.

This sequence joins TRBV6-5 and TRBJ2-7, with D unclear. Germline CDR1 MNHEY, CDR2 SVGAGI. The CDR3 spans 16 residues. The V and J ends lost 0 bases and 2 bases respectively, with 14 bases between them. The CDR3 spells CASSYSKAGLAYEQYF. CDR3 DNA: TGTGCCAGCAGTTACTCGAAGGCAGGTCTAGCCTACGAGCAGTACTTC.

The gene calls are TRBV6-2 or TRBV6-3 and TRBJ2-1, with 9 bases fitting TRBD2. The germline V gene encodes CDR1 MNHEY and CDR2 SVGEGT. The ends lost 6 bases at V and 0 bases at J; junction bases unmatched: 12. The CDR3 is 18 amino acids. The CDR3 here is CASRRTVLAGSSYNEQFF. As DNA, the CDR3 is TGTGCCAGCAGGAGGACAGTCCTAGCGGGAAGCTCCTACAATGAGCAGTTCTTC.

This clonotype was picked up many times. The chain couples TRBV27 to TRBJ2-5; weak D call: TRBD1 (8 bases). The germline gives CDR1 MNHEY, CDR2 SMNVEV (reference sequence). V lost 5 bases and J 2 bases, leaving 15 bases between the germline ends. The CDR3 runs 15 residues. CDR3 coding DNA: TGTGCCAGCAGTGCCCAGCGGGACAGGCAAGAGACCCAGTACTTC. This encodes CASSAQRDRQETQYF.

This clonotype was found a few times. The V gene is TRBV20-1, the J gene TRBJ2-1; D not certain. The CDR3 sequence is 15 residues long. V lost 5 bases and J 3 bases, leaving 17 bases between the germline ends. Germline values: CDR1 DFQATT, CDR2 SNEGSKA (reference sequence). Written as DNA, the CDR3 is TGCAGTGCTGAGAGATGGTCCGAGGACTACAATGAGCAGTTCTTC. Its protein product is CSAERWSEDYNEQFF.

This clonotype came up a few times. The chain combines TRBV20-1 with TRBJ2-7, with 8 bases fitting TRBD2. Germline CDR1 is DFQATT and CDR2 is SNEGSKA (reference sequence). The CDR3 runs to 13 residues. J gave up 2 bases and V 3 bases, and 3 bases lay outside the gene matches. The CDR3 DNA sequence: TGCAGTGCTAGGAGCGGGAGAGCCTACGAGCAGTACTTC. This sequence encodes CSARSGRAYEQYF.

Here the CDR3 reads CASSYSMGLEAFF. In nucleotides, the CDR3 is TGTGCCAGCAGTTACTCGATGGGGCTTGAAGCTTTCTTT. The chain carries TRBV6-5 and TRBJ1-1; D is possibly TRBD1 (5 bases). Germline lookup yields CDR1 MNHEY and CDR2 SVGAGI. This CDR3 region has 13 residues. Deletions cut 0 bases from V and 7 bases from J, with 9 bases between.

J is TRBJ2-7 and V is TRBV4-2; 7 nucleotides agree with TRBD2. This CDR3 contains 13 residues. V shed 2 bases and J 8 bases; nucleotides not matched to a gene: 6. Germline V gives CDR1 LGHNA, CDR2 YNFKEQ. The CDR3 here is CASSQYGGGQQYF. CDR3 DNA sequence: TGTGCCAGCAGCCAATACGGGGGAGGGCAGCAGTACTTC.